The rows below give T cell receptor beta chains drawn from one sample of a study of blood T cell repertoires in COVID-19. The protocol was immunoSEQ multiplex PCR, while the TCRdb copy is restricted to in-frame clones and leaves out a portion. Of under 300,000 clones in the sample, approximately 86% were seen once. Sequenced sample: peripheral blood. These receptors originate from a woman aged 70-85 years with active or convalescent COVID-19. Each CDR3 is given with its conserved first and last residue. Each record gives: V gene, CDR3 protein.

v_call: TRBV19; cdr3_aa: CASSPQSYYGYTF
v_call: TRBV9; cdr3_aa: CASSVRTGDYEQYF
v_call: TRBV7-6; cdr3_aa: CASSLGTGSYEQYF
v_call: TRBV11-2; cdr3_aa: CASSFIGSGYGYTF
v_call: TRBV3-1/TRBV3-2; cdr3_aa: CASSPGLSSGANVLTF
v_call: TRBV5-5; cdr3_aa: CASRYRDRVGRTEAFF
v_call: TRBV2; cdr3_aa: CASKRVEGNYGYTF
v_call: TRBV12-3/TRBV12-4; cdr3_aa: CASSPTGFGGYTF
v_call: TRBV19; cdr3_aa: CASSNAGNTGELFF
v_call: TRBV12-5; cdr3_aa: CASGAGGGTGELFF
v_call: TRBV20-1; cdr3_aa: CSARPRETQYF
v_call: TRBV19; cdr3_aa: CASSGLGGIGDEKLFF
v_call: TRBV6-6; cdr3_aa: CASSTSGGYYEQYF
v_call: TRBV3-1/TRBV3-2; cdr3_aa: CASSQELSGGRFTGELFF
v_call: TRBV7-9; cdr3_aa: CASSLQEVSYEQYF
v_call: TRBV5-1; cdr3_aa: CASTRDPPLPEQFF
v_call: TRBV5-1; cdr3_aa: CASRDLLYGTGGVNHGYTF
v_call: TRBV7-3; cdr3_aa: CASSPTMTGTQETQYF
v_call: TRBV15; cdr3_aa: CATSTEQGYGYTF
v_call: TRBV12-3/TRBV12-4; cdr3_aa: CASHRGQGQPQHF
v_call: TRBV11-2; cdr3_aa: CASSLRYGGFGSYEQYF
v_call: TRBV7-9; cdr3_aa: CASRDRGNGAGELFF
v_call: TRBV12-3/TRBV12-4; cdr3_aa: CASRGGAKNIQYF
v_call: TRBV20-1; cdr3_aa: CSASDWTMRAGELFF
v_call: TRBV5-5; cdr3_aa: CASSSSTGQQAFF
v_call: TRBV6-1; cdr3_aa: CASSEARTPVRKTQYF
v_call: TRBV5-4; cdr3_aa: CASSGTSGGGPGELFF
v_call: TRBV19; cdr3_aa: CASSTRGGSSGNTIYF